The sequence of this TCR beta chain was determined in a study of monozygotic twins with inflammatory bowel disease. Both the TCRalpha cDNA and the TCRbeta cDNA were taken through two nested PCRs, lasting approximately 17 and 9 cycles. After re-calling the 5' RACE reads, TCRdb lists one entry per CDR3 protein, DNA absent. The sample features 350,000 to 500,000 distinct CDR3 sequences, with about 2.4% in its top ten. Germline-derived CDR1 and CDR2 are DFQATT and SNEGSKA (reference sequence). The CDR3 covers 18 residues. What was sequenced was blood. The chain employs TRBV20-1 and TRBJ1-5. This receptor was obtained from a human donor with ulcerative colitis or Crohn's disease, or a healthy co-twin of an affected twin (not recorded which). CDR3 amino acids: CSAPDTKVFSGSNQPQHF.